This T cell receptor beta chain was identified in a study of T cell repertoires in cytomegalovirus infection. Study at large: CMV infection together with matching HLA type was indicated by public TCR beta signatures.

This clonotype was counted a few times. Antigen: not known. General study findings and limits: Summed public TCR beta family frequency identified CMV carriers bearing the relevant HLA. CMV-specific TCR beta clonotypes restricted by HLA-C dominated the ex vivo response.

The CDR3 is 13 residues long. V was pared by 4 bases and J by 7 bases, with 13 bases between. Germline-derived CDR1 and CDR2 are SNHLY and FYNNEI. TCRdb fed the reads into MiXCR, producing one record per CDR3 protein. The sample lists almost 500,000 distinct CDR3 sequences, approximately 10% seen once, with 9.5% to 13% in the top ten. This receptor was obtained from a human donor in good health (CMV status not recorded). Some clones in this sample may be carry-over from other donors' samples. Specimen: PBMCs. This chain connects TRBV2 to TRBJ2-5; D perhaps matches TRBD1 (5 bases). CDR3 loop: CASSGESRGTQYF. The CDR3 DNA follows: TGTGCCAGCAGTGGAGAAAGTAGGGGGACCCAGTACTTC.